This T cell receptor (beta chain) was documented in a study of blood T cell repertoires in COVID-19. Study background: Both acute and convalescent COVID-19 samples were obtained from the United States, Italy and Spain.

Trimming removed 0 bases at V and 0 bases at J, with 8 bases between. This CDR3 contains 15 residues. The V gene's germline CDR1 is LNHNV and CDR2 YYDKDF (reference sequence). The repertoire was sequenced with immunoSEQ multiplex PCR; TCRdb's copy has only in-frame clones and lacks some. The top ten hold nearly 25% of the sample, which has 90,000 or so clones, around 79% seen once. The chain joins TRBV15 to TRBJ1-1; D gene ambiguous. The sequence was collected from a human donor in a cohort sampled during active COVID-19. Sequencing was performed on peripheral blood. CDR3 DNA: TGTGCCACCAGCAGAGACGCGGGCATGAACACTGAAGCTTTCTTT. Residues: CATSRDAGMNTEAFF.